This TCR beta chain was found in a study of cytomegalovirus exposure and HLA in healthy donors. Study results and limitations: Some TCR beta chains (more than 150 of them) were listed as cytomegalovirus-associated.

V gave up 0 bases and J gave up 6 bases; unmatched junction bases: 5. The V gene's germline CDR1 is SGDLS and CDR2 YYNGEE. The CDR3 spans 15 residues. Concerning this clone: Its specificity is unknown.

The PCR was carried out with 60 Vbeta primers and 13 Jbeta primers. Repertoires were generated with immunoSEQ multiplex PCR, while TCRdb's copy carries only in-frame clones and drops some. The repertoire has roughly 51,000 clones, roughly four fifths of them found once; the top ten carry 2.5%. The receptor comes from a boy younger than 18 in good health and CMV-seropositive. The V gene is TRBV9, the J gene TRBJ1-1; TRBD1 matches 10 bases. Specimen: PBMCs. The CDR3 here is CASSVGGTGVPEAFF. The CDR3 DNA is TGTGCCAGCAGCGTAGGTGGGACAGGGGTTCCTGAAGCTTTCTTT.